Following are 21 T cell receptor beta chains from one sample sequenced in a study of cytomegalovirus exposure and HLA in healthy donors (dated by TCRdb to the late 2010s). Libraries were constructed by the immunoSEQ multiplex PCR assay. For the multiplex PCR, a mixture combining 60 forward primers for TCR Vbeta segments and 13 reverse primers for TCR Jbeta segments was used. In TCRdb, the immuneACCESS table is reduced to in-frame sequences with V and J assigned. These tables do not hold every clone; where another copy was compared, an unresolved V gene accounts for under half, and the others remain unexplained. For this sample the table gives roughly 71,000 clones, of which around 73% were detected only once. About 3% of the sample is held by the ten biggest clonotypes. Sequences were obtained from PBMCs. These receptors came from a girl aged 10 to 17 in good health and CMV-seropositive.

The chain has TRBV30 and TRBJ1-2, with D possibly TRBD1 on 5 matching bases. This CDR3 spans 11 amino acids. V lost 3 bases to trimming and J lost 4 bases, with 6 bases between them. Germline CDR1 and CDR2: GTSNPN and SVGIG (reference sequence). The CDR3 DNA sequence: TGTGCCTGGAGGGGACTCTATGGCTACACCTTC. Encoded protein: CAWRGLYGYTF.

This clone was seen a few times. V usage is TRBV5-4 and J usage is TRBJ2-5; tentatively, D is TRBD1 (5 bases). The CDR3 consists of 15 residues. V gave up 0 bases and J gave up 5 bases, with 14 bases separating them. Germline loops: CDR1 SGHNT, CDR2 YYREEE (reference sequence). For the CDR3, the DNA is TGTGCCAGCAGCTTGGAGGGGCGGTTTCAGGAGACCCAGTACTTC. This encodes CASSLEGRFQETQYF.

This sequence joins TRBV7-8 and TRBJ2-7; D call uncertain. This CDR3 has 14 amino acids. V was cut by 5 bases and J by 2 bases, with 13 bases left in between. Germline V gives CDR1 SGHVS, CDR2 FQNEAQ. The DNA of the CDR3 is TGTGCCAGCAGCCCGAGACTCGGTCCCTACGAGCAGTACTTC. It translates to CASSPRLGPYEQYF. Based on the CDR3 plus reference TRBV7-8 and TRBJ2-7, the full variable domain is GAGVSQSPRYKVAKRGQDVALRCDPISGHVSLFWYQQALGQGPEFLTYFQNEAQLDKSGLPSDRFFAERPEGSVSTLKIQRTQQEDSAVYLCASSPRLGPYEQYFGPGTRLTVT.

The chain is built from TRBV2 and TRBJ2-5, with 8 bases fitting TRBD1. Per the germline V gene, CDR1 is SNHLY and CDR2 is FYNNEI. The CDR3 covers 14 residues. V was clipped by 5 bases and J by 5 bases; unmatched bases: 7. CDR3 DNA sequence: TGTGCCAGCAGTCGTACAGGGGGACGCGAGACCCAGTACTTC. Protein product: CASSRTGGRETQYF.

The chain joins TRBV5-1 to TRBJ2-1; 8 bases are shared with TRBD1. CDR1 and CDR2 (germline): SGHRS, YFSETQ. Trimming took 4 bases from V and 9 from J; bases not matched to a gene: 6. The CDR3 covers 13 residues. This CDR3 reads CASSQQDRAEQFF. The CDR3 bases are TGCGCCAGCAGCCAACAGGACAGGGCTGAGCAGTTCTTC.

The chain uses TRBV10-3 and TRBJ2-5; 10 bases fit TRBD2. CDR1 ENHRY and CDR2 SYGVKD come from the germline V gene. CDR3 length equals 15 residues. With 4 bases clipped from V and 5 bases from J, the junction kept 7 bases outside the gene matches. This chain's CDR3 is CAISASGGKLETQYF. The DNA for the CDR3 is TGTGCCATCAGTGCTAGCGGGGGTAAATTGGAGACCCAGTACTTC.

This chain links TRBV9 with TRBJ2-1; 7 bases align to TRBD2. The CDR3 loop spans 16 amino acids. Trimming at V came to 3 bases and at J to 1 base, leaving 7 bases not matched to a gene. CDR1 is SGDLS, CDR2 YYNGEE, per germline. DNA for the CDR3: TGTGCCAGCAGCGCTCGGACTAGTTATTCCTACAATGAGCAGTTCTTC. Its translation: CASSARTSYSYNEQFF.

V gene TRBV6-5 combines with J gene TRBJ1-2, with TRBD1 identical over 7 bases. The CDR3 is 16 amino acids. J was trimmed by 4 bases and V by 6 bases; bases with no gene match: 14. Germline V lookup: CDR1 MNHEY, CDR2 SVGAGI. The CDR3 DNA reads TGTGCCAGCAGGTACCTTCGACAGGGCAACTTCTATGGCTACACCTTC. It is translated as CASRYLRQGNFYGYTF.

A few counts support this clone. The J gene is TRBJ1-1, the V gene TRBV5-6; D is possibly TRBD1 (5 bases). Between the trimmed V and J ends, which lost 4 bases and 3 bases, there was a span of 19 bases. CDR3 length: 16 residues. Germline V gives CDR1 SGHDT, CDR2 YYEEEE. The CDR3 is CASSDAGGWRYTEAFF. CDR3 DNA sequence: TGTGCCAGCAGCGACGCCGGGGGTTGGAGGTACACTGAAGCTTTCTTT.

The CDR3 loop reads CATSESGNEAFF. For the CDR3, the DNA is TGTGCCACCTCGGAATCGGGGAATGAAGCTTTCTTT. The chain recombines TRBV15 with TRBJ1-1; D is unclear. CDR3 size: 12 residues. Germline CDR1 and CDR2: LNHNV and YYDKDF (reference sequence). With 8 bases removed from V and 7 bases from J, the gap between germline ends came to 14 bases.

This chain connects TRBV19 to TRBJ1-2; 8 bases match TRBD1. The CDR3 sequence is 13 residues long. V gave up 4 bases and J gave up 8 bases; unmatched junction bases: 6. Germline V gene sequence: CDR1 LNHDA, CDR2 SQIVND (reference sequence). The CDR3 DNA is TGTGCCAGTAGTACGGGACAGGTGCGCGGCTACACCTTC. It encodes CASSTGQVRGYTF.

This clone was observed a handful of times. At one end, the junction sequence differs from germline, possibly due to a read error. This chain links TRBV6-5 with TRBJ2-7; 7 bases are a match to TRBD2. This CDR3 contains 13 residues. In germline, CDR1 is MNHEY, CDR2 SVGAGI. The DNA for the CDR3 is TGTGCCAGCAGTTACGGGCAGGGCGGGAGCTTGAACTTC. As protein: CASSYGQGGSLNF.

There are a few counts of this clone. The J gene is TRBJ1-4, the V gene TRBV6-1; perhaps TRBD1 as D (5 bases). V lost 10 bases and J 0 bases, leaving 12 bases between the germline ends. There are 14 residues in the CDR3. Per the germline V gene, CDR1 is MNHNS and CDR2 is SASEGT. DNA of the CDR3: TGTGCCACCTCTTGGACATCAACTAATGAAAAACTGTTTTTT. Translated: CATSWTSTNEKLFF.

This clone has a handful of counts. The J gene is TRBJ1-1, the V gene TRBV28; D possibly corresponds to TRBD1 (6 bases). Looked up from germline, CDR1 is MDHEN and CDR2 is SYDVKM. This CDR3 is built from 16 residues. Trimming left V 6 bases short and J 0 bases short, with 17 bases between. DNA of the CDR3: TGTGCCAGCAGCCTGATTCAAGGACAGCTGAACACTGAAGCTTTCTTT. This encodes CASSLIQGQLNTEAFF.

This chain joins TRBV28 and TRBJ1-1, with 7 bases lining up with TRBD1. V gave up 3 bases and J gave up 3 bases; unmatched junction bases: 10. This CDR3 contains 16 residues. Germline V gives CDR1 MDHEN, CDR2 SYDVKM. In DNA, the CDR3 is TGTGCCAGCAGTTTCTACTACATCGACAGGGACACTGAAGCTTTCTTT. It yields the protein CASSFYYIDRDTEAFF.

This clone occurred a few times. The V and J genes are TRBV10-2 and TRBJ1-5; a weak D match, TRBD1 (5 bases). Trimming left V 5 bases short and J 3 bases short, with 11 bases between. CDR1 and CDR2 from the germline V gene are WSHSY and SAAADI. The CDR3 totals 14 residues. The CDR3 DNA follows: TGCGCCAGCAGTCCGACAGTTTCCAATCAGCCCCAGCATTTT. The encoded protein is CASSPTVSNQPQHF.

V usage is TRBV29-1 and J usage is TRBJ2-7; 7 bases align to TRBD1. The CDR3 totals 12 residues. Germline trimming cut 7 bases from V and 3 bases from J; bases unmatched to any gene: 6. Germline V gene lookup returns CDR1 SQVTM and CDR2 ANQGSEA. The CDR3 loop is CSARTGDYEQYF. Here the CDR3 DNA reads TGCAGCGCAAGGACAGGAGACTACGAGCAGTACTTC.

The CDR3 reads CASTGQGVSGELFF. DNA for the CDR3: TGTGCCAGCACCGGACAGGGAGTGTCCGGGGAGCTGTTTTTT. The chain recombines TRBV6-5 with TRBJ2-2, with 8 bases lining up with TRBD1. Germline V lookup: CDR1 MNHEY, CDR2 SVGAGI. With V trimmed by 7 bases and J by 6 bases, 7 bases remained unmatched. This CDR3 is built from 14 residues.

The chain recombines TRBV7-2 with TRBJ2-2; maybe TRBD1 (7 bases). Trimming removed 2 bases at V and 2 bases at J, with 12 bases between. This CDR3 comprises 16 residues. The germline V gene has CDR1 SGHTA and CDR2 FQGNSA. For the CDR3, the DNA is TGTGCCAGCAGCTTAATGCAGGGGGGTAACACCGGGGAGCTGTTTTTT. Its translation is CASSLMQGGNTGELFF.

The chain has TRBV6-5 and TRBJ2-7, with TRBD1 matching 10 bases. From germline, CDR1 is MNHEY and CDR2 SVGAGI. The V gene end was trimmed by 5 bases and the J gene end by 3 bases; junction bases not matched to a gene: 7. The CDR3 sequence is 15 residues long. The CDR3 protein is CASSRRQGAYYEQYF. CDR3 in DNA: TGTGCCAGCAGTAGACGACAGGGGGCTTACTACGAGCAGTACTTC.

The chain links TRBV27 to TRBJ2-5; D is possibly TRBD1 (6 bases). The germline gives CDR1 MNHEY, CDR2 SMNVEV (reference sequence). CDR3 length: 15 residues. V was pared by 3 bases and J by 5 bases, with 16 bases between. The CDR3 region has the DNA TGTGCCAGCAGTTTCGGGGTCAGGGGCGGGGAGACCCAGTACTTC. Residues: CASSFGVRGGETQYF.